Following are 21 T cell receptor beta chains from one sample sequenced in a study of cytomegalovirus exposure and HLA in healthy donors. Only in-frame clones appear in the TCRdb table, and some are missing; sequencing was by immunoSEQ multiplex PCR. This sample has 82,000 or so clones, with roughly 95% found just once. Input material: PBMCs. The receptors come from a young woman in good health and CMV-seronegative.

The chain recombines TRBV18 with TRBJ1-6; D might be TRBD1 (6 bases). Trimming cost V 5 bases and J 6 bases, with 20 bases left between them. Per germline, CDR1 KGHSH and CDR2 LQKENI. The length of the CDR3 is 17 residues. The DNA of the CDR3 is TGTGCCAGCTCATCCGCCCCACAGGGTACCTTTAATTCACCCCTCCACTTT. Translating it yields CASSSAPQGTFNSPLHF.

V usage is TRBV6-5 and J usage is TRBJ1-1, with D maybe TRBD1 (6 bases). V was cut by 6 bases and J by 1 base, with 12 bases left in between. Germline V CDR1 and CDR2: MNHEY, SVGAGI. This CDR3 spans 14 amino acids. The CDR3 bases are TGTGCCAGCAGAGGACAGATCCAGAACACTGAAGCTTTCTTT. It encodes CASRGQIQNTEAFF.

The gene calls are TRBV5-1 and TRBJ2-7; TRBD2 aligns across 9 bases. The V gene end was trimmed by 1 base and the J gene end by 4 bases; junction bases not matched to a gene: 15. The CDR3 runs to 18 residues. Germline lookup yields CDR1 SGHRS and CDR2 YFSETQ. The CDR3 bases are TGCGCCAGCAGCTTGTTTTCTAGCGGGGTTGGGGTGATATACGAGCAGTACTTC. Residues: CASSLFSSGVGVIYEQYF.

This chain links TRBV4-1 with TRBJ2-3; 8 positions agree with TRBD2. The ends lost 0 bases at V and 9 bases at J; junction bases unmatched: 11. CDR1 and CDR2 from the germline V gene are MGHRA and YSYEKL. The CDR3 is made up of 16 amino acids. CDR3 in DNA: TGCGCCAGCAGCCAAGAAGAAATTAGCGGGGCCCACACGCAGTATTTT. Translated, it gives CASSQEEISGAHTQYF.

The V and J genes are TRBV28 and TRBJ2-1, with D possibly TRBD2 on 7 matching bases. Trimming stripped 2 bases from V and 9 bases from J, with 11 bases between. There are 13 residues in the CDR3. Germline CDR1 and CDR2: MDHEN and SYDVKM. CDR3 coding DNA: TGTGCCAGCAGTTTAGGGGGGGGCGGTGAGCAGTTCTTC. This translates into CASSLGGGGEQFF.

The chain recombines TRBV29-1 with TRBJ1-2; D unresolved. V lost 4 bases and J 0 bases, leaving 15 bases between the germline ends. This CDR3 comprises 15 residues. The germline CDR1 and CDR2 sequences are SQVTM and ANQGSEA. The CDR3 region has the DNA TGCAGCGTTGGTGGGAGCAGACTGACTAACTATGGCTACACCTTC. Its translation is CSVGGSRLTNYGYTF.

The V gene is TRBV5-1, the J gene TRBJ2-1, with 9 bases that match TRBD2. In germline, CDR1 is SGHRS, CDR2 YFSETQ. CDR3 size: 16 residues. The trim removed 2 bases at V and 7 bases at J, leaving 10 bases unmatched. CDR3 sequence (DNA): TGCGCCAGCAGCTTAGATGGCGGGGGGGCAGGTAATGAGCAGTTCTTC. It codes for CASSLDGGGAGNEQFF.

This clone came up a few times. The CDR3: CATSRGTGDYNEQFF. For the CDR3, the DNA is TGTGCCACCTCAAGAGGGACAGGGGACTACAATGAGCAGTTCTTC. This chain links TRBV6-4 with TRBJ2-1; 10 bases agree with TRBD1. This CDR3 is built from 15 residues. Germline V gene lookup returns CDR1 MRHNA and CDR2 SNTAGT. With V trimmed by 10 bases and J by 3 bases, 9 bases remained unmatched.

This chain joins TRBV6-5 and TRBJ1-1; weak D call: TRBD1 (5 bases). V was shortened by 5 bases and J by 4 bases, with 11 bases between the two germline ends. The CDR3 extends over 13 amino acids. The germline CDR1 and CDR2 sequences are MNHEY and SVGAGI. The CDR3: CASSQGIGTEAFF. In DNA, the CDR3 is TGTGCCAGCAGTCAGGGAATAGGCACTGAAGCTTTCTTT.

The rearrangement links TRBV6-5 to TRBJ2-5; 7 bases align to TRBD2. Germline V gene data show CDR1 as MNHEY and CDR2 as SVGAGI. CDR3 length: 14 amino acids. With 0 bases clipped from V and 4 bases from J, the junction kept 2 bases outside the gene matches. CDR3: CASSYSGGGETQYF. CDR3 nucleotides: TGTGCCAGCAGTTACTCGGGGGGGGGAGAGACCCAGTACTTC.

The CDR3 sequence is CRVRQGLNQPQHF. In DNA, the CDR3 is TGCAGAGTGAGACAGGGCCTCAATCAGCCCCAGCATTTT. V usage is TRBV29-1 and J usage is TRBJ1-5; TRBD1 matches 7 bases. The CDR3 has 13 amino acids. The germline V gene has CDR1 SQVTM and CDR2 ANQGSEA.

The chain links TRBV2 to TRBJ2-7; D not resolved. Looked up from germline, CDR1 is SNHLY and CDR2 is FYNNEI. This CDR3 has 16 amino acids. Trimming cost V 7 bases and J 0 bases, with 19 bases left between them. The CDR3 loop is CASTEVERLSSYEQYF. The DNA for the CDR3 is TGTGCCAGCACCGAGGTAGAAAGGCTAAGCTCCTACGAGCAGTACTTC.

This clone came up a few times. The chain recombines TRBV10-1 with TRBJ2-7; 7 bases agree with TRBD1. CDR1 and CDR2 (germline): WNHNN, SYGVQD (reference sequence). The CDR3 runs to 15 residues. Trimming cost V 3 bases and J 5 bases; bases outside gene matches: 10. The CDR3 DNA is TGCGCCAGCAGTGAAATGGCAGGGGGAATTCACGAGCAGTACTTC. Translated, it gives CASSEMAGGIHEQYF.

The chain recombines TRBV19 with TRBJ2-5, with 10 bases that match TRBD1. The CDR3 runs 14 residues. Germline V CDR1 and CDR2: LNHDA, SQIVND (reference sequence). Trimming at V came to 5 bases and at J to 4 bases, leaving 4 bases not matched to a gene. The CDR3 sequence is CASSGRTGGETQYF. For the CDR3, the DNA is TGTGCCAGTAGTGGCCGGACAGGGGGAGAGACCCAGTACTTC.

The chain joins TRBV4-3 to TRBJ2-3, with 12 bases fitting TRBD2. V trimming: 2 bases; J trimming: 1 base; junction bases outside the gene matches: 10. The CDR3 is 19 residues long. Germline V lookup: CDR1 LGHNA, CDR2 YSLEER. The CDR3 nucleotides are TGCGCCAGCAGCCAAAGGACTAGCGGGACGGGGTTGGGCACAGATACGCAGTATTTT. Amino acids: CASSQRTSGTGLGTDTQYF.

The chain links TRBV12-5 to TRBJ2-7; maybe TRBD2 (6 bases). The CDR3 runs to 19 residues. Looked up from germline, CDR1 is LGHNT and CDR2 is FRNRAP. Trimming took off 0 bases at V and 2 bases at J, with 23 bases between the two ends. The CDR3 here is CASGLVRSLAILGTYEQYF. The CDR3 bases are TGTGCTAGTGGTTTGGTACGGTCTCTAGCGATCTTGGGAACCTACGAGCAGTACTTC.

This chain uses TRBV19 with TRBJ2-3, with 7 positions matching TRBD2. Germline V gives CDR1 LNHDA, CDR2 SQIVND (reference sequence). The CDR3 covers 14 residues. After removal of 8 bases from V and 2 bases from J, the junction contained 7 bases not matched to a gene. The CDR3 region is CASRTGTNTDTQYF. The CDR3 bases are TGTGCCAGTCGAACCGGGACTAACACAGATACGCAGTATTTT.

The chain couples TRBV27 to TRBJ2-3; TRBD1 matches 10 bases. Germline V gene sequence: CDR1 MNHEY, CDR2 SMNVEV (reference sequence). CDR3 length: 16 amino acids. Trimming took 8 bases from V and 5 from J; bases not matched to a gene: 13. CDR3 DNA sequence: TGTGCCAGCGCAGTGGATCCGGGACAGGGGTTAGATACGCAGTATTTT. Residues: CASAVDPGQGLDTQYF.

The chain has TRBV9 and TRBJ2-5, with 9 nucleotides matching TRBD2. CDR3 length: 16 residues. The J segment lost 5 bases and the V segment lost 0 bases, leaving 8 bases of the junction unmatched. Germline V lookup: CDR1 SGDLS, CDR2 YYNGEE. CDR3 bases: TGTGCCAGCAGCGTAGGGGCTAGCGGGATAGGCGAGACCCAGTACTTC. This codes for CASSVGASGIGETQYF.

The genes are TRBV7-8 and TRBJ2-1; 14 positions agree with TRBD2. V lost 5 bases to trimming and J lost 0 bases; unmatched junction nucleotides: 9. Germline V gene lookup returns CDR1 SGHVS and CDR2 FQNEAQ. The CDR3 sequence is 19 residues long. The CDR3 nucleotides are TGTGCCAGCAGCCTTGGACTAGCGGGAGGTAAAAGCTCCTACAATGAGCAGTTCTTC. Its protein is CASSLGLAGGKSSYNEQFF.

The gene calls are TRBV9 and TRBJ2-5, with a weak D call TRBD2 (6 bases). V was trimmed by 3 bases and J by 3 bases, leaving 9 bases between them. Germline V gene data show CDR1 as SGDLS and CDR2 as YYNGEE. The CDR3 consists of 13 residues. CDR3 nucleotides: TGTGCCAGCAGCGACGGGGGAGAAGAGACCCAGTACTTC. Residues: CASSDGGEETQYF.